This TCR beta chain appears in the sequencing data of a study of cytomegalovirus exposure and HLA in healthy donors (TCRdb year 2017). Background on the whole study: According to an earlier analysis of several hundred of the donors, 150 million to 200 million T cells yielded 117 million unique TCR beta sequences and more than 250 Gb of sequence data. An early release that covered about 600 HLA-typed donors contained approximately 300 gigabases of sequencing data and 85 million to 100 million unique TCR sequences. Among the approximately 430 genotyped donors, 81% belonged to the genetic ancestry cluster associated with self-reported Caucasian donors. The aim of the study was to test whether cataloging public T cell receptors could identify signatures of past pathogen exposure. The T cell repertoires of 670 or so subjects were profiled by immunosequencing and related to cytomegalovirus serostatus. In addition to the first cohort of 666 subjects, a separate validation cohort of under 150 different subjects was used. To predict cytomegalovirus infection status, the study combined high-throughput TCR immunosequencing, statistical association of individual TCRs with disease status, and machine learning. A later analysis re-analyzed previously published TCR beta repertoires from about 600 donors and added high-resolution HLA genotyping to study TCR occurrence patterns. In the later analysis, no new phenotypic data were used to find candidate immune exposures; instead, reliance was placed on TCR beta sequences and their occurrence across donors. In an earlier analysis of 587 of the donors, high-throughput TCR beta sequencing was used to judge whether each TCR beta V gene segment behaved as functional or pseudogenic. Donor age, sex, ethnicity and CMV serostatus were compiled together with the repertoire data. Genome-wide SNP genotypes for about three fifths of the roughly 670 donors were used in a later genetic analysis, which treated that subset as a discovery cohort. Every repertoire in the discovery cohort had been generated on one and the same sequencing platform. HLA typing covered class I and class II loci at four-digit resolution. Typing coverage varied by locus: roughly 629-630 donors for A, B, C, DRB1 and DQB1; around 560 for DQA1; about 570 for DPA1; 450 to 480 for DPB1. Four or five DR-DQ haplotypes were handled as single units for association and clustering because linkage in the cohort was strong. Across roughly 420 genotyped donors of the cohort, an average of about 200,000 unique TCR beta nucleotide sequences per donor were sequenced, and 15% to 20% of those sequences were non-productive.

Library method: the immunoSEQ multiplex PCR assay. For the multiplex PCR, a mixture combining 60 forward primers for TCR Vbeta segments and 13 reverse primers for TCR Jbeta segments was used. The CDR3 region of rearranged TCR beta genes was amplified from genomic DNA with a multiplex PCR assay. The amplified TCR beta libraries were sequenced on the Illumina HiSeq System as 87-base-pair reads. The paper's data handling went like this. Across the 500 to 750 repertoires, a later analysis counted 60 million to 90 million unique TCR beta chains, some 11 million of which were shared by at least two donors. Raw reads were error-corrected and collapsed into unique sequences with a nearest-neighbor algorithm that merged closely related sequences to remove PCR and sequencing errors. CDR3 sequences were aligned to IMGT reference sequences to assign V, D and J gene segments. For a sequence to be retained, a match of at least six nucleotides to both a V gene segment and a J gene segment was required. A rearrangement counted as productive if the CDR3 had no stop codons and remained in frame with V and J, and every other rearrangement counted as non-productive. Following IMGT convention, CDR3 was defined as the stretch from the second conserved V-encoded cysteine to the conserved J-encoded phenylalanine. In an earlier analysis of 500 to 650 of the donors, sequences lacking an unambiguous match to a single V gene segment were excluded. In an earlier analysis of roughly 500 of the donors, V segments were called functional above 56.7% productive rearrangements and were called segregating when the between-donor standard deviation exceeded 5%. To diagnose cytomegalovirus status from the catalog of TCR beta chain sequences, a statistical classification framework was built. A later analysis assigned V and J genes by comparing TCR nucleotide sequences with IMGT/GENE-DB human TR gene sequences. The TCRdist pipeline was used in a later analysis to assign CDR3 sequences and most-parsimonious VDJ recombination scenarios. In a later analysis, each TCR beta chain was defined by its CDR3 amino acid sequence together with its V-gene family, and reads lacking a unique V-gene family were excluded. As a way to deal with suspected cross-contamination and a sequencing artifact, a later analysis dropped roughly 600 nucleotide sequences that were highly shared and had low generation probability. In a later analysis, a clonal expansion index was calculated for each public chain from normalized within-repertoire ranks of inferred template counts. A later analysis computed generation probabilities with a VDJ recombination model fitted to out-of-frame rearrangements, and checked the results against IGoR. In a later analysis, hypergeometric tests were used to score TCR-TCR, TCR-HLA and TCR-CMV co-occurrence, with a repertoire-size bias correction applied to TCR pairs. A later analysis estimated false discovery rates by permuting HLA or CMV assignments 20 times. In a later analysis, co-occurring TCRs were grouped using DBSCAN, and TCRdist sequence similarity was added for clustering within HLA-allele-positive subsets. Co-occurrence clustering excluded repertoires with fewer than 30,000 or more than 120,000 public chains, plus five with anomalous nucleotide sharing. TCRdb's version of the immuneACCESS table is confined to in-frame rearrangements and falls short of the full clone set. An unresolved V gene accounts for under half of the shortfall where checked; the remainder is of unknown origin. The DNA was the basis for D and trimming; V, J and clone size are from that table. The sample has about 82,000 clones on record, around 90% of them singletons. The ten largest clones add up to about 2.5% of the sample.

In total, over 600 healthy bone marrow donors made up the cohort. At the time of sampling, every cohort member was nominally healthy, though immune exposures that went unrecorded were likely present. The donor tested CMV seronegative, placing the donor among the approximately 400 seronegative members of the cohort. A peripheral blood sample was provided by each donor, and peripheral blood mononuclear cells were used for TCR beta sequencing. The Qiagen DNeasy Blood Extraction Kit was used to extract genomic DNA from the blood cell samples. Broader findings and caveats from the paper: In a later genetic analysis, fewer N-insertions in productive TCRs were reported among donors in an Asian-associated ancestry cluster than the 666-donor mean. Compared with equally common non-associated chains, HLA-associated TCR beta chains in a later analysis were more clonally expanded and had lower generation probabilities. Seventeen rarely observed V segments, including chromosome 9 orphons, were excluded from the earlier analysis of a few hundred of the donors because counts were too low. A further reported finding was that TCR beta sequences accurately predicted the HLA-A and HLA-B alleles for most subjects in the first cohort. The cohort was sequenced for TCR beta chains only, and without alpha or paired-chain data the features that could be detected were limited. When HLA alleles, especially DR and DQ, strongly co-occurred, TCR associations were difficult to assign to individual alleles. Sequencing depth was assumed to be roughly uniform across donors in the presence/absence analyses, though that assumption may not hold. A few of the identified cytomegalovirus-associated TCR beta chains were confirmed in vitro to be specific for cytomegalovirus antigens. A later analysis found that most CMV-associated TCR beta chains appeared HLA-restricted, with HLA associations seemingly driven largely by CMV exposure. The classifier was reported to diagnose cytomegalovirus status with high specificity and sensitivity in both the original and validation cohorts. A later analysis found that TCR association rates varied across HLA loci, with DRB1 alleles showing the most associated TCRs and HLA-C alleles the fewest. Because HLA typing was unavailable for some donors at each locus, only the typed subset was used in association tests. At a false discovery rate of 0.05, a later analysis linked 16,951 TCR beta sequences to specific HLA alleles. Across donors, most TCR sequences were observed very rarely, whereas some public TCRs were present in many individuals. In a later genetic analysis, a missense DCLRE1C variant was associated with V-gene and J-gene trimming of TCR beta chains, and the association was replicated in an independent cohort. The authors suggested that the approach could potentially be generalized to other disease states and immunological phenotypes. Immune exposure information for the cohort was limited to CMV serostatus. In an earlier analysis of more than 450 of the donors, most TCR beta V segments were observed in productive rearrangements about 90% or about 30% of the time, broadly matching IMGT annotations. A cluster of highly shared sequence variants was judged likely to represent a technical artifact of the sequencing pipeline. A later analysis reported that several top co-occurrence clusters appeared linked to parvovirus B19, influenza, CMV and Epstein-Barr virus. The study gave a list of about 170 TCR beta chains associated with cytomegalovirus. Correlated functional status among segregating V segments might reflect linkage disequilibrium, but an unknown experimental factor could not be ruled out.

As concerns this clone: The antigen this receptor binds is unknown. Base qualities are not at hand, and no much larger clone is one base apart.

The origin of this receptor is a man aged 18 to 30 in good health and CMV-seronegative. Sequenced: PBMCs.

CDR3 sequence: CASSSGLAGGPSTDTQYF. The nucleotide sequence is given as TGTGCCAGCAGCTCGGGACTAGCGGGAGGGCCTAGCACAGATACGCAGTATTTT. The receptor chain draws on TRBV12-1 and TRBJ2-3; no check of the table's D call, TRBD2, against the DNA was made. TRBV12-1 is reported as a pseudogene. The CDR3 sequence holds 18 residues, the cysteine and phenylalanine included. Here the CDR3 DNA is all that survives: 54 bases in frame from base 1.